The source of this T cell receptor (beta chain) is a study of tissue T cells after allogeneic stem cell transplantation. Overall study context: Enrolled prospectively were adult allogeneic hematopoietic cell transplant recipients whose graft-versus-host disease was steroid-refractory.

Measured with immunoSEQ multiplex PCR; TCRdb has only the in-frame clones, and not every one. The table includes fewer than 7,500 clones, about 79% detected once. This CDR3 spans 15 amino acids. Germline-derived CDR1 and CDR2 are SEHNR and FQNEAQ (reference sequence). Trimming took 3 bases from V and 6 from J, leaving 14 bases between them. The chain has TRBV7-9 and TRBJ1-4; D might be TRBD1 (6 bases). The clonotype was recovered from a man between 35 and 75 years old who later had graft-versus-host disease after an allogeneic stem cell transplant. The sample here was blood, taken before transplantation. CDR3 protein: CASSFGQPTDEKLFF. CDR3 nucleotides: TGTGCCAGCAGCTTTGGACAGCCGACCGATGAAAAACTGTTTTTT.